A single T cell receptor beta chain is shown here with its context. The antigen remains unidentified. This sample stems from a study of cytomegalovirus exposure and HLA in healthy donors. Study conclusions and caveats: When the data were analyzed later, several of the most significant clusters appeared to be linked to common viral pathogens.

PCR was performed using 60 Vbeta and 13 Jbeta primers. Only in-frame clones appear in the TCRdb table, and some are missing; sequencing was by immunoSEQ multiplex PCR. The repertoire shows just over 200,000 clones; the top ten hold around 1.1%. The CDR3 spans 16 residues. The V gene end was trimmed by 1 base and the J gene end by 7 bases; junction bases not matched to a gene: 10. Germline CDR1 and CDR2: SGHRS and YFSETQ. The rearrangement joins TRBV5-1 to TRBJ2-1; 8 positions agree with TRBD2. The clonotype was recovered from a girl aged 2 to 9 in good health and CMV-seropositive. The sequencing sample was made of PBMCs. CDR3 protein: CASSLFPGGAGNEQFF. The CDR3 DNA follows: TGCGCCAGCAGCTTGTTTCCGGGAGGGGCGGGGAATGAGCAGTTCTTC. Filled out from reference TRBV5-1 and TRBJ2-1, the complete variable domain reads KAGVTQTPRYLIKTRGQQVTLSCSPISGHRSVSWYQQTPGQGLQFLFEYFSETQRNKGNFPGRFSGRQFSNSRSEMNVSTLELGDSALYLCASSLFPGGAGNEQFFGPGTRLTVL.